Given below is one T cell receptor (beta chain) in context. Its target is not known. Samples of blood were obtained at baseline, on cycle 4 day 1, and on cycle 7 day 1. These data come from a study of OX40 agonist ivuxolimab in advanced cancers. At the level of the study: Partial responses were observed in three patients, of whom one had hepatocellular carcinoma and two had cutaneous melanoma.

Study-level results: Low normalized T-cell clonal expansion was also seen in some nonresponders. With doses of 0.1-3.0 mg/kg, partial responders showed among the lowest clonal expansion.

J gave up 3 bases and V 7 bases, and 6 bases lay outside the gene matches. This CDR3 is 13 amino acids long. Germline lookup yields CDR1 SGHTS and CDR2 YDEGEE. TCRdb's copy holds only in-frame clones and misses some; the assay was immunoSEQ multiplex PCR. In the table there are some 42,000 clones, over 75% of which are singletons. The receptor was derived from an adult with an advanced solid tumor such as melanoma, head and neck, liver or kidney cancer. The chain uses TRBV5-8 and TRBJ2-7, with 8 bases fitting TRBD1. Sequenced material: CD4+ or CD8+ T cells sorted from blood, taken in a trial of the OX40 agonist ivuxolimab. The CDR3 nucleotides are TGTGCCAGCGCCGGACAGGGTAACTACGAGCAGTACTTC. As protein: CASAGQGNYEQYF.